The clone carrying this T cell receptor beta chain was seen just once. The PCR contained 60 Vbeta and 13 Jbeta primers. Assay: immunoSEQ multiplex PCR; the TCRdb copy retains only in-frame clones and omits some. The repertoire holds more than 100,000 clones, nearly 65% seen once, with 10% in the top ten. These data belong to a study of cytomegalovirus exposure and HLA in healthy donors. Unmatched junction bases numbered 5, after V lost 3 bases and J lost 3 bases. This CDR3 comprises 16 residues. Germline values: CDR1 MNHEY, CDR2 SMNVEV (reference sequence). The sequenced sample consisted of PBMCs. This sequence joins TRBV27 and TRBJ2-3; 11 bases are shared with TRBD2. The TCR originated in a man in his forties in good health and CMV-seropositive. The DNA for the CDR3 is TGTGCCAGCAGTTTTAGCGGGGGGGGCGGTACAGATACGCAGTATTTT. It yields the protein CASSFSGGGGTDTQYF.